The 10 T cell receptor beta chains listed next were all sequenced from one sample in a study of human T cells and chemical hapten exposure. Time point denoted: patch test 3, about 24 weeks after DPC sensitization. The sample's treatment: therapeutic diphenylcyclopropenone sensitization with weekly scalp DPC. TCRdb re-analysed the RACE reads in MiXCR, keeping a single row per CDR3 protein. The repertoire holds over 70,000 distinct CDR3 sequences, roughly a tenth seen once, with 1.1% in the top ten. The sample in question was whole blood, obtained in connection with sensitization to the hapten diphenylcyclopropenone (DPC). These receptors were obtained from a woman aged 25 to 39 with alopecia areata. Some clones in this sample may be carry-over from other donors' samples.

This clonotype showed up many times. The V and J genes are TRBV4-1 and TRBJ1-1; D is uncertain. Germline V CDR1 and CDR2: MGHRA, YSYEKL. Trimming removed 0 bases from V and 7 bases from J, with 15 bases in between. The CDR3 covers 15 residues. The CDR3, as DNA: TGCGCCAGCAGCCAAGATTTCCACCGGTCGGATGAAGCTTTCTTT. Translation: CASSQDFHRSDEAFF.

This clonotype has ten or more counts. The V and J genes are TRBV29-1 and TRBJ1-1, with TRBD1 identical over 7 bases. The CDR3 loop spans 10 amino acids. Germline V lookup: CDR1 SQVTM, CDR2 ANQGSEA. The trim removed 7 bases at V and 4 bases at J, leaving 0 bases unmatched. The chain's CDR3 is CSGDSTEAFF. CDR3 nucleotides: TGCAGCGGGGACAGCACTGAAGCTTTCTTT.

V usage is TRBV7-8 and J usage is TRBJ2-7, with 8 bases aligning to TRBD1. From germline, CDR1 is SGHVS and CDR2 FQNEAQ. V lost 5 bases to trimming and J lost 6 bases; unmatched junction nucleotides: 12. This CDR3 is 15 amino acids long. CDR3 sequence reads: CASSQGQVWSSEQYV. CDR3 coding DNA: TGTGCCAGCAGCCAGGGACAGGTCTGGTCGAGCGAGCAGTACGTC.

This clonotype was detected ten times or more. CDR3 in DNA: TGTGCCAGCAGTGACCCCTTTTTTGGTCAGGGGTTTATCGACGAGCAGTACTTC. Encoded protein: CASSDPFFGQGFIDEQYF. The V gene is TRBV2, the J gene TRBJ2-7, with D possibly TRBD1 on 6 matching bases. Germline loops: CDR1 SNHLY, CDR2 FYNNEI. CDR3 length equals 18 residues. V lost 3 bases to trimming and J lost 5 bases, with 26 bases between them.

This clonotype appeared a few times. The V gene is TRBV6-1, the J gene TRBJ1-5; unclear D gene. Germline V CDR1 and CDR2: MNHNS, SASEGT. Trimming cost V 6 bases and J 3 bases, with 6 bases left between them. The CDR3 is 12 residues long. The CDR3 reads CASRASNQPQHF. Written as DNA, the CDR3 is TGTGCCAGCAGAGCTTCCAATCAGCCCCAGCATTTT.

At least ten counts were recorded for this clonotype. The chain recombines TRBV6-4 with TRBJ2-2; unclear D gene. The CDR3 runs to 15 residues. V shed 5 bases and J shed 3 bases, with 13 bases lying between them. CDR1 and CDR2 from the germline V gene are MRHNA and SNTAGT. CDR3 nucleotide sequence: TGTGCCAGCAGTCCTTTGGCGGACCACACCGGGGAGCTGTTTTTT. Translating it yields CASSPLADHTGELFF.

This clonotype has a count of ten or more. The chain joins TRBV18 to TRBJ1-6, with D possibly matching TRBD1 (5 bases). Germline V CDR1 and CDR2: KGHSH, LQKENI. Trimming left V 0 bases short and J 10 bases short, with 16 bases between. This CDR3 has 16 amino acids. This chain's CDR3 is CASSPPGLGFLSPLHF. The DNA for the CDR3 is TGTGCCAGCTCACCACCGGGACTGGGGTTTCTCTCACCCCTCCACTTT.

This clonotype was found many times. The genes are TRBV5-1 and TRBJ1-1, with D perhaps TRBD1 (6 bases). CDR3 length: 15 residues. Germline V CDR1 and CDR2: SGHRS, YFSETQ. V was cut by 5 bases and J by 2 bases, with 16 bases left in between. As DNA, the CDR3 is TGCGCCAGCAGGGGGGATGGACAGAGTAACACTGAAGCTTTCTTT. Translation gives CASRGDGQSNTEAFF. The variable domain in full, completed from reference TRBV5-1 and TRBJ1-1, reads KAGVTQTPRYLIKTRGQQVTLSCSPISGHRSVSWYQQTPGQGLQFLFEYFSETQRNKGNFPGRFSGRQFSNSRSEMNVSTLELGDSALYLCASRGDGQSNTEAFFGQGTRLTVV.

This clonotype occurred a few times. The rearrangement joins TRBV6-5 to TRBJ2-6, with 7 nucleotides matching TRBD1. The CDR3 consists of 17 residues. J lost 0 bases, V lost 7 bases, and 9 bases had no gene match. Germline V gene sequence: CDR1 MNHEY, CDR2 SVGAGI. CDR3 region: CASTPGQRSSGANVLTF. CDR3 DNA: TGTGCCAGCACCCCGGGACAGAGATCCTCTGGGGCCAACGTCCTGACTTTC.

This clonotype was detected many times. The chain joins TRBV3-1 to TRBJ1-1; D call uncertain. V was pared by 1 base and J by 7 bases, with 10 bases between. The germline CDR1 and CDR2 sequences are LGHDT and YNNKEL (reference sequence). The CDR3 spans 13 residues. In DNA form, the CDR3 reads TGTGCCAGCAGCCAAGGGGCGAGCCGTGAAGCTTTCTTT. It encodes CASSQGASREAFF.